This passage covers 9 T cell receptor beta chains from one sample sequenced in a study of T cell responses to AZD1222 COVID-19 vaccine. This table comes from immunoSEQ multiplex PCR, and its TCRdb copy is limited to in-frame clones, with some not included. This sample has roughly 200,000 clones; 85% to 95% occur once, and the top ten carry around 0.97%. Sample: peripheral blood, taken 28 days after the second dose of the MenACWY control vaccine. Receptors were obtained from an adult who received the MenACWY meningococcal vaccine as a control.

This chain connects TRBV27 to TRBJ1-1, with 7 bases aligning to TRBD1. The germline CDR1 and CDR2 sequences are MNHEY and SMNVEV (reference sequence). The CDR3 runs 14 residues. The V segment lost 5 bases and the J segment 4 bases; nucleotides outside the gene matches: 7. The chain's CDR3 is CASSIYQGGTEAFF. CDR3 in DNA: TGTGCCAGCAGTATATACCAGGGGGGCACTGAAGCTTTCTTT.

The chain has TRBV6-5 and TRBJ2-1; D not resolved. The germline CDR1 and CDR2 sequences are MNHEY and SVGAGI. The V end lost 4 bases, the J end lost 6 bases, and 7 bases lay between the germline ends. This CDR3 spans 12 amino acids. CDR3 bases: TGTGCCAGCAGTTCGACCGGCAATGAGCAGTTCTTC. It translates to CASSSTGNEQFF.

CDR3 sequence reads: CASSQAGNQPQHF. The DNA for the CDR3 is TGCGCCAGCAGCCAAGCGGGCAATCAGCCCCAGCATTTT. The chain couples TRBV4-1 to TRBJ1-5; the D is unclear. Trimming shortened V by 1 base and J by 2 bases, and 3 bases separated the two germline ends. CDR3 length: 13 amino acids. CDR1 is MGHRA, CDR2 YSYEKL, per germline.

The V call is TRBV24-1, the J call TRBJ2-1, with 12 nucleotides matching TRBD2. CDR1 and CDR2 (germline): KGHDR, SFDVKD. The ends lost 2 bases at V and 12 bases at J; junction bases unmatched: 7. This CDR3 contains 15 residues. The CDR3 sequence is CATSDSRTSGKAQFF. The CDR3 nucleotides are TGTGCCACCAGTGATTCCCGGACTAGCGGGAAGGCGCAGTTCTTC.

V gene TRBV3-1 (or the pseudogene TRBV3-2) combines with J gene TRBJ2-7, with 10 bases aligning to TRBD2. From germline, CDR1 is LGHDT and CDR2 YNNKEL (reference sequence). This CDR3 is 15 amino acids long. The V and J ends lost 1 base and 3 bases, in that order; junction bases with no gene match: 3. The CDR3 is CASSQGTSGSYEQYF. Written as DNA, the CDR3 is TGTGCCAGCAGCCAAGGGACTAGCGGTAGCTACGAGCAGTACTTC.

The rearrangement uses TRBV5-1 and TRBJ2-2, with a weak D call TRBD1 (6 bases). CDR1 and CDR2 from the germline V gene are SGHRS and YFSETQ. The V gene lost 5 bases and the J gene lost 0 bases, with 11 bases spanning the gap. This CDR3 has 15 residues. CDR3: CASRPGQANTGELFF. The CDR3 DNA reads TGCGCCAGCAGGCCGGGACAAGCGAACACCGGGGAGCTGTTTTTT.

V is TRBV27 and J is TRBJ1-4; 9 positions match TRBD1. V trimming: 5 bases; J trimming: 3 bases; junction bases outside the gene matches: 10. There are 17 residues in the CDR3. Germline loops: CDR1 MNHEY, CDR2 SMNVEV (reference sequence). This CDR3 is CASSPPGQGVANEKLFF. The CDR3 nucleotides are TGTGCCAGCAGTCCACCGGGACAGGGTGTTGCTAATGAAAAACTGTTTTTT.

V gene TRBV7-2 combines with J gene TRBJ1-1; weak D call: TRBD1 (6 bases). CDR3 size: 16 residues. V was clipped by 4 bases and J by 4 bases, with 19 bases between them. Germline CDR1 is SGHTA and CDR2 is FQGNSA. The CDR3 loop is CASSSTRDRHSTEAFF. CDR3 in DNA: TGTGCCAGCAGCTCAACGCGTGACAGGCATAGCACTGAAGCTTTCTTT.

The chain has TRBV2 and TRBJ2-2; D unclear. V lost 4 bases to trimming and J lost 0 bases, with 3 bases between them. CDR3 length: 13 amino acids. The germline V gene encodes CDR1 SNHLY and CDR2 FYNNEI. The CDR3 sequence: CASSASNTGELFF. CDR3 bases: TGTGCCAGCAGTGCTTCGAACACCGGGGAGCTGTTTTTT.